This TCR beta chain was obtained from a study of blood T cells in healthy people across ages. Whole-study context: Template switching captured about one barcoded beta molecule per two T cells. Points from the study as a whole: In long-lived donors, naive CD4+ cell counts and diversity exceeded those of aged donors.

As to this clonotype: Its target is not known.

Then a second PCR, running about 7 to 11 cycles, was carried out with a sample-barcoded 5' primer and a J-beta primer mix. Every molecule of cDNA carried a tag from a template-switch adaptor with 12 random nucleotides. At least 3 million CDR3-containing paired-end reads were obtained per sample. A single record per CDR3 protein comes from TCRdb applying MiXCR to the 5' RACE reads. Found here are 870,000 or so distinct CDR3 sequences, about 28% of them singletons; the top ten hold 17%. Sample: blood. The sequence was collected from a woman of 80 years or more in good health.

The CDR3 loop reads CASSHDNYGYTF. Written as DNA, the CDR3 is TGTGCCAGCAGTCACGATAACTATGGCTACACCTTC. The rearrangement uses TRBV6-5 and TRBJ1-2; unclear D gene. Germline CDR1 reads MNHEY; CDR2 reads SVGAGI. CDR3 length: 12 residues. The V end was cut by 5 bases, the J end by 1 base, with 5 bases between.